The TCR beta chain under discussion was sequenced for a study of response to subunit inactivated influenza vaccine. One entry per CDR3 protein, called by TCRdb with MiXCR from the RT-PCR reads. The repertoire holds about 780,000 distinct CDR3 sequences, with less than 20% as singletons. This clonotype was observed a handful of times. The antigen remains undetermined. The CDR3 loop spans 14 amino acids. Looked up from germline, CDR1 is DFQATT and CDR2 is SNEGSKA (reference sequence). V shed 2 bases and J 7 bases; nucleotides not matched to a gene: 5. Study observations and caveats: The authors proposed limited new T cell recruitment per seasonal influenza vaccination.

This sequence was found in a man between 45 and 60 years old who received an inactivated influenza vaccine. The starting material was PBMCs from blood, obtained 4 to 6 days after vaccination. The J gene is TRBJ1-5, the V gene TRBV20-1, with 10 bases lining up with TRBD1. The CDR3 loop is CSARQGQGTQPQHF. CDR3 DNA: TGCAGTGCTAGACAGGGACAGGGGACGCAGCCCCAGCATTTT.